This T cell receptor (beta chain) was recovered during a study of blood T cell repertoires in COVID-19. The overall study: There were acute and convalescent COVID-19 samples, and they came from the United States, Italy and Spain. T cells, B-cell-depleted T cells, or PBMCs provided the cDNA or gDNA that served as material.

V shed 10 bases and J 3 bases; nucleotides not matched to a gene: 12. Germline CDR1 is ENHRY and CDR2 is SYGVKD. This CDR3 region has 15 residues. In the authors' methods: Using reference gene primer amplification, nucleated cell counts were estimated. Produced via immunoSEQ multiplex PCR; TCRdb's table is partial and in-frame only. The V and J calls and clone size were taken over from that table, and D and trimming were inferred from the DNA. The table shows 80,000 to 100,000 clones, with over 90% occurring only once. J is TRBJ1-5 and V is TRBV10-3, with 7 bases that match TRBD1. The TCR was taken from a human donor with active COVID-19. The donor label of this sample is uncertain. Sequencing was carried out using peripheral blood. The CDR3 coding sequence is TGTGCCACCCAGTTGGTAACAGGGGTCAATCAGCCCCAGCATTTT. Translating it yields CATQLVTGVNQPQHF.